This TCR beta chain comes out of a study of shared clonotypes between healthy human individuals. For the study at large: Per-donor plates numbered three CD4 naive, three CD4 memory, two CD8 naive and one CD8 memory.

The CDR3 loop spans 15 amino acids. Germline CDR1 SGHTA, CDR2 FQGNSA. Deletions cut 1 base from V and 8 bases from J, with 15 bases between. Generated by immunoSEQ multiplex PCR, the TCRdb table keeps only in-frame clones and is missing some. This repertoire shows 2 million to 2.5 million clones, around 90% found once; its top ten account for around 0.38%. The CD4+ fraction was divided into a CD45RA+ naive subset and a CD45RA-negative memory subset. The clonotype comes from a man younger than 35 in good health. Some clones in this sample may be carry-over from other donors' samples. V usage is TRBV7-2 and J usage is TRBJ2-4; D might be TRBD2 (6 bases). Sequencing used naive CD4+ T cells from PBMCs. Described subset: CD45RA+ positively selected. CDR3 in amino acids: CASSLVAASQDIQYF. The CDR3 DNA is TGTGCCAGCAGCTTAGTAGCGGCCTCCCAGGACATTCAGTACTTC.